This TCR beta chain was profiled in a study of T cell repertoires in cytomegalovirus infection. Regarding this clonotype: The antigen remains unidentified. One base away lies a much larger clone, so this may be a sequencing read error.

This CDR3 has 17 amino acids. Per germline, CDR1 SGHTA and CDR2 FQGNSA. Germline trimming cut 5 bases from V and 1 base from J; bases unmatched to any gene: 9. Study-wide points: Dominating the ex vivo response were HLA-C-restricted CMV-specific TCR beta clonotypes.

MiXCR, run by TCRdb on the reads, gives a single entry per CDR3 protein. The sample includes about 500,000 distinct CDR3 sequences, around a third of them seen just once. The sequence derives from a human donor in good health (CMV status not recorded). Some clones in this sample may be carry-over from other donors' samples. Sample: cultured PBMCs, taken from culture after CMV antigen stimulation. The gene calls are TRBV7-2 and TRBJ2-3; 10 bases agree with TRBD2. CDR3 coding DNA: TGTGCCAGCAGCCCCGCACTAGCGGGAAGGGGCACAGATACGCAGTATTTT. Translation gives CASSPALAGRGTDTQYF.